The source of this TCR beta chain is a study of blood T cells in healthy people across ages. To note about this clonotype: Its antigen is currently unknown.

The CDR3 has 11 residues. Germline CDR1 SQVTM, CDR2 ANQGSEA. The V segment lost 2 bases and the J segment 7 bases; nucleotides outside the gene matches: 1. Regarding the study as a whole: Diversity figures based on one million T cells were deemed too low.

Alongside a J-beta primer mix, a sample-barcoded 5' primer served in a second PCR lasting roughly 7 to 11 cycles. TCRdb re-analysed the 5' RACE reads in MiXCR, keeping a single row per CDR3 protein. The sample consists of about 1.8 million distinct CDR3 sequences, around 50% of them appearing once. Sequenced: blood. The chain is built from TRBV29-1 and TRBJ1-2; TRBD1 matches at 7 bases. This TCR derives from a middle-aged woman in good health. The chain's CDR3 is CSVENRGGYTF. As DNA, the CDR3 is TGCAGCGTTGAAAACAGGGGTGGCTACACCTTC.